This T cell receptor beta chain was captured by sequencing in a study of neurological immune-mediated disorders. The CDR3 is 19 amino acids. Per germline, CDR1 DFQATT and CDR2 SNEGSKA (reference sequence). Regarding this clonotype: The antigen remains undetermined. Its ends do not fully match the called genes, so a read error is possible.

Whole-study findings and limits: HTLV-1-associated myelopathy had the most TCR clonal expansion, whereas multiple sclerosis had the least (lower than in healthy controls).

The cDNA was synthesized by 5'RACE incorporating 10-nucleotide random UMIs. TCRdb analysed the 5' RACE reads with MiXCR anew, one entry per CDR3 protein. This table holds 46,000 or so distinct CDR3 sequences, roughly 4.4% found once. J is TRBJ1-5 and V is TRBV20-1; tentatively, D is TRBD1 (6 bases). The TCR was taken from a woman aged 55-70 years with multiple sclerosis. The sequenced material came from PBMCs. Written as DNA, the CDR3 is TGCAGTGCTAGAGATACCCTACTGGTGGGGGGCTGGAGCAATCAGCCCCAGAATTTT. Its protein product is CSARDTLLVGGWSNQPQNF.